One T cell receptor (beta chain) is described in this entry. Its target is unknown. These data originate in a study of OX40 agonist ivuxolimab in advanced cancers. The study's findings and limits: CD8+ T cells (on average) carried more expanded clones than CD4+ T cells.

The CDR3 covers 17 residues. Per germline, CDR1 KGHSH and CDR2 LQKENI. The V gene end was trimmed by 0 bases and the J gene end by 4 bases; junction bases not matched to a gene: 7. Clones were sequenced by immunoSEQ multiplex PCR, and TCRdb holds only the in-frame ones, with some missing. Of 100,000 or so clones in the sample, approximately 87% were seen once. V usage is TRBV18 and J usage is TRBJ2-1; 9 bases match TRBD1. The material sequenced was CD4+ or CD8+ T cells sorted from blood, taken in a trial of the OX40 agonist ivuxolimab. The origin of this receptor is an adult with an advanced solid tumor such as melanoma, head and neck, liver or kidney cancer. The CDR3 sequence: CASSPPVGDRAYNEQFF. The DNA of the CDR3 is TGTGCCAGCTCACCACCGGTTGGGGACAGGGCATACAATGAGCAGTTCTTC.